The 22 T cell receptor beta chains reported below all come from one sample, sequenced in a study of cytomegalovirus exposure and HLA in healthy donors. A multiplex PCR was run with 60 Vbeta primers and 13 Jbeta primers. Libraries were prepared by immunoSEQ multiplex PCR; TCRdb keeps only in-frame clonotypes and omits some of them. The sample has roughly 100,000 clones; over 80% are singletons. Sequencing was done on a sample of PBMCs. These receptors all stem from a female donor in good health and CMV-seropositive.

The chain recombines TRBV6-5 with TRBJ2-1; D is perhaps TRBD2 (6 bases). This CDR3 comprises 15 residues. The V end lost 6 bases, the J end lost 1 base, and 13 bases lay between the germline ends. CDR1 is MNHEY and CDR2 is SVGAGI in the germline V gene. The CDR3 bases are TGTGCCAGCAGCCCAGCGGGTATTTCCTACAATGAGCAGTTCTTC. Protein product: CASSPAGISYNEQFF.

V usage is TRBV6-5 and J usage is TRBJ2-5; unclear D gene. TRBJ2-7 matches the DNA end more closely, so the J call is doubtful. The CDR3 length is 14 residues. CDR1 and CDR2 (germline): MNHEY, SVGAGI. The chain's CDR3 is CASSQFKETYEQYF. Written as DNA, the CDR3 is TGTGCCAGCAGTCAATTCAAGGAGACCTACGAGCAGTACTTC.

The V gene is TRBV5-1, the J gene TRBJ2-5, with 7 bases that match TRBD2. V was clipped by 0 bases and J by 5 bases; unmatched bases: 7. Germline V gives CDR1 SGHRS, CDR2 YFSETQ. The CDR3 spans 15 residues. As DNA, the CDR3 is TGCGCCAGCAGCTTGGCCAACGGGGGAGGGGAGACCCAGTACTTC. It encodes CASSLANGGGETQYF.

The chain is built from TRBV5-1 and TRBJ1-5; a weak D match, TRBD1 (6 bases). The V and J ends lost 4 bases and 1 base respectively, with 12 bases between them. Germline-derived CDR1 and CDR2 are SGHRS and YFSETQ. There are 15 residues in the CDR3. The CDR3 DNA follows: TGCGCCAGCAGCATAACAGGGTTGAGCAATCAGCCCCAGCATTTT. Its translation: CASSITGLSNQPQHF.

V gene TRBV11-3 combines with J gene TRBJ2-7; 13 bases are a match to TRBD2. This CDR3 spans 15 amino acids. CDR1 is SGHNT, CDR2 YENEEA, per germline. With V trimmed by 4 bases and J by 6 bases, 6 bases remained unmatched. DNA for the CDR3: TGTGCCAGCAGCTCAGGACTAGCGGGAGTCGGCGAGCAGTACTTC. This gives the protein CASSSGLAGVGEQYF.

The CDR3, as DNA: TGTGCCAGCAGTTTCAGGGGTGGCTATGGCTACACCTTC. Translation gives CASSFRGGYGYTF. The chain uses TRBV28 and TRBJ1-2; possible D gene TRBD1, 6 bases. Trimming took 3 bases from V and 4 from J, leaving 9 bases between them. CDR1 and CDR2 from the germline V gene are MDHEN and SYDVKM. The length of the CDR3 is 13 residues.

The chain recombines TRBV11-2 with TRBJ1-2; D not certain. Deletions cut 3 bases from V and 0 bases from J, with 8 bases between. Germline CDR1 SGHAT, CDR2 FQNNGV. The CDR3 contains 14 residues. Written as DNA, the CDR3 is TGTGCCAGCAGCTTGCGGGCTACTAACTATGGCTACACCTTC. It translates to CASSLRATNYGYTF. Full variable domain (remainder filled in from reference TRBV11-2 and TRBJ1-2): EAGVAQSPRYKIIEKRQSVAFWCNPISGHATLYWYQQILGQGPKLLIQFQNNGVVDDSQLPKDRFSAERLKGVDSTLKIQPAKLEDSAVYLCASSLRATNYGYTFGSGTRLTVV.

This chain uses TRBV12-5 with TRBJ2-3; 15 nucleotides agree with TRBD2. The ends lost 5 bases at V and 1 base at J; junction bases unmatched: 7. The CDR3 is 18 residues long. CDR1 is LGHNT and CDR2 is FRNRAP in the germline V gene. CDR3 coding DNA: TGTGCTAGTGGTCACGGACTAGCGGGAGGGAGGGGCACAGATACGCAGTATTTT. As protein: CASGHGLAGGRGTDTQYF. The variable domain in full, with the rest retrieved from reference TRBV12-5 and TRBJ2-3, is DARVTQTPRHKVTEMGQEVTMRCQPILGHNTVFWYRQTMMQGLELLAYFRNRAPLDDSGMPKDRFSAEMPDATLATLKIQPSEPRDSAVYFCASGHGLAGGRGTDTQYFGPGTRLTVL.

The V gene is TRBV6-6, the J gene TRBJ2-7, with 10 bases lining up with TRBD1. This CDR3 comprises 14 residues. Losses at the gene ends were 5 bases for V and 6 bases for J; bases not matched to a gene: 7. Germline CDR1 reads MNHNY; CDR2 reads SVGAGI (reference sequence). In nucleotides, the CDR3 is TGTGCCAGCAGTCCCGGGACAGGGGATGTCGAGCAGTACTTC. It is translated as CASSPGTGDVEQYF.

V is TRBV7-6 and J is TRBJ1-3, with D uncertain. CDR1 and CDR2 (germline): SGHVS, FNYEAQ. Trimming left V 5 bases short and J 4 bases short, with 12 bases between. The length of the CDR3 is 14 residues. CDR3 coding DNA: TGTGCCAGCAGCCGTAGTCATTCAGGAAACACCATATATTTT. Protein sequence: CASSRSHSGNTIYF.

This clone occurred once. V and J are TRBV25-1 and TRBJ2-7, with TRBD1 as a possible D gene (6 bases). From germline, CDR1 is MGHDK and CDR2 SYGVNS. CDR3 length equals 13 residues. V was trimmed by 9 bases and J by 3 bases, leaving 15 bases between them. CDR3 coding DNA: TGTGCCAGTGCCCCAGGACAGCTCTACGAGCAGTACTTC. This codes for CASAPGQLYEQYF.

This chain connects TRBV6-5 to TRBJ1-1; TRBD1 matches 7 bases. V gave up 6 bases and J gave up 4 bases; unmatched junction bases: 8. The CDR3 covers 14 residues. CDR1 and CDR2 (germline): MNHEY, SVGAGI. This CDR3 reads CASSRQGYSTEAFF. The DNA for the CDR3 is TGTGCCAGCAGCCGACAGGGCTATAGCACTGAAGCTTTCTTT.

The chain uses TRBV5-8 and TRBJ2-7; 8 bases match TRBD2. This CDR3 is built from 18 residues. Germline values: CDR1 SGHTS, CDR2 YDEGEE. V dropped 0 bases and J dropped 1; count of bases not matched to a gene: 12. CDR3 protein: CASSLATFTGGPSYEQYF. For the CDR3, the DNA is TGTGCCAGCAGCTTGGCCACGTTTACGGGAGGGCCTTCCTACGAGCAGTACTTC.

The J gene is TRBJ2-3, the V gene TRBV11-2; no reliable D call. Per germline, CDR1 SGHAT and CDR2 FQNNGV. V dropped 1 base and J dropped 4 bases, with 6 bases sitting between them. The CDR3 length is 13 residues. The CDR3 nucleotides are TGTGCCAGCAGCTTAGCCCCTGCAGATACGCAGTATTTT. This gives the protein CASSLAPADTQYF.

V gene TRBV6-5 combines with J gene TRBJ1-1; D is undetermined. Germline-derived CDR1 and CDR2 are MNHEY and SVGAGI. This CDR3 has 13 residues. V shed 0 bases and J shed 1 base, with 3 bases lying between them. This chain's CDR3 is CASSYSQNTEAFF. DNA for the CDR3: TGTGCCAGCAGTTACTCCCAGAACACTGAAGCTTTCTTT.

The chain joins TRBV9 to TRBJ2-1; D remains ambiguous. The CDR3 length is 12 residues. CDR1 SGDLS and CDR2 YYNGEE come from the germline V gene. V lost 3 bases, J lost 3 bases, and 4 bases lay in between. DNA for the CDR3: TGTGCCAGCAGCGCAGACTACAATGAGCAGTTCTTC. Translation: CASSADYNEQFF.

This CDR3 is CASSGNRGYYGYTF. CDR3 sequence (DNA): TGTGCCAGCAGCGGTAACAGGGGGTACTATGGCTACACCTTC. The genes are TRBV7-9 and TRBJ1-2; 8 bases align to TRBD1. CDR3 length: 14 residues. Germline V lookup: CDR1 SEHNR, CDR2 FQNEAQ (reference sequence). The V gene end was trimmed by 5 bases and the J gene end by 3 bases; junction bases not matched to a gene: 5.

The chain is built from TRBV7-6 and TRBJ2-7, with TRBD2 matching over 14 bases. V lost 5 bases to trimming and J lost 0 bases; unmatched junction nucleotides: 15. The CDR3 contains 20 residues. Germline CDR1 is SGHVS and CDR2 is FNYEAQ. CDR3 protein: CASSHPSAGTSGGSSYEQYF. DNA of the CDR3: TGTGCCAGCAGCCACCCATCTGCGGGGACTAGCGGGGGAAGCTCCTACGAGCAGTACTTC.

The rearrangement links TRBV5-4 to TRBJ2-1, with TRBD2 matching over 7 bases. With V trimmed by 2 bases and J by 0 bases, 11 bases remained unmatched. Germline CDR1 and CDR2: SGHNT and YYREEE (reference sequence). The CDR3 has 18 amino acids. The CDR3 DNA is TGTGCCAGCAGCTTTGGCGGGGGTCCCCGATACTCCTACAATGAGCAGTTCTTC. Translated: CASSFGGGPRYSYNEQFF.

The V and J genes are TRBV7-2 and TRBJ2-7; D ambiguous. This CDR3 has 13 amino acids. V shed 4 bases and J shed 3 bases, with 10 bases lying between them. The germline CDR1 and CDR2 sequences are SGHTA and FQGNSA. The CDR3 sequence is CASSSLAGYEQYF. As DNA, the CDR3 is TGTGCCAGCAGCTCGCTTGCCGGCTACGAGCAGTACTTC. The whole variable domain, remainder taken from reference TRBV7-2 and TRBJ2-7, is GAGVSQSPSNKVTEKGKDVELRCDPISGHTALYWYRQSLGQGLEFLIYFQGNSAPDKSGLPSDRFSAERTGGSVSTLTIQRTQQEDSAVYLCASSSLAGYEQYFGPGTRLTVT.

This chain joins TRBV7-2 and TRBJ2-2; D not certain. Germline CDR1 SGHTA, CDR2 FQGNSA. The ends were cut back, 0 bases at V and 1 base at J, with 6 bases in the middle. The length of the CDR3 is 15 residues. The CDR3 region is CASSLAAVNTGELFF. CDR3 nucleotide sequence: TGTGCCAGCAGCTTAGCCGCGGTGAACACCGGGGAGCTGTTTTTT.

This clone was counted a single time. CDR3 coding DNA: TGTGCCAGCAGTTTATCTCGGCAGGGAGGATCTGGAAACACCATATATTTT. This codes for CASSLSRQGGSGNTIYF. The genes are TRBV27 and TRBJ1-3; a possible D gene is TRBD1 (5 bases). There are 17 residues in the CDR3. Germline values: CDR1 MNHEY, CDR2 SMNVEV (reference sequence). The ends were cut back, 0 bases at V and 1 base at J, with 13 bases in the middle.